This is a list of T cell receptor beta chains from one sample in a study of blood T cell repertoires in COVID-19. Profiling relied on immunoSEQ multiplex PCR, and the TCRdb table lists in-frame clones only, not all of them. The table has approximately 100,000 clones, 85% to 90% seen once. Material for sequencing was peripheral blood. These receptors originate from a human donor with COVID-19, enrolled during active disease. The donor label of this sample is uncertain. Each CDR3 is given with its conserved first and last residue. A D gene is named only where the DNA matches it firmly. The size field is filled for only some rows; it gives once, few, many or a size class.

d_gene	abundance	j_gene	v_gene	CDR3nt	CDR3aa
TRBD1	-	TRBJ1-2	TRBV28	TGTGCCAGCAGTCCCGGACAGGGATCACGCTATGGCTACACCTTC	CASSPGQGSRYGYTF
-	-	TRBJ2-7	TRBV23-1	TGCGCCAGCACTCCCGGGCAGTCACAGGTCTACGAGCAGTACTTC	CASTPGQSQVYEQYF
TRBD1	-	TRBJ1-3	TRBV4-2	TGTGCCAGCAGCCAAGTACTACAGGGGGGAAACACCATATATTTT	CASSQVLQGGNTIYF
-	-	TRBJ2-7	TRBV5-1	TGCGCCAGCAGCTTGGAAGTGGGCACCGCCTACGAGCAGTACTTC	CASSLEVGTAYEQYF
TRBD1	-	TRBJ1-2	TRBV5-1	TGCGCCAGCAGCCCAGGAGGGGGCCCGGATGACTACACCTTC	CASSPGGGPDDYTF
-	once	TRBJ1-4	TRBV7-2	TGTGCCAGCACCCCGGGGGGGAGGAGTGAAAAACTGTTTTTT	CASTPGGRSEKLFF
TRBD1	-	TRBJ1-2	TRBV19	TGTGCCAGTAGTCCTAGTGGGACAGGATATGGCTACACCTTC	CASSPSGTGYGYTF
-	once	TRBJ1-5	TRBV30	TGTGCCGACGACAATCGGGATAGCAATCAGCCCCAGCATTTT	CADDNRDSNQPQHF
-	-	TRBJ2-7	TRBV10-3	TGTGCCACCCCCAGCGAGCAGTACTTC	CATPSEQYF
-	-	TRBJ2-2	TRBV5-1	TGCGCCAGCAGCTTGGCCTTGGGGGGGCCCAACACCGGGGAGCTGTTTTTT	CASSLALGGPNTGELFF
-	-	TRBJ2-2	TRBV5-3	TGTGCCAGAAGCACCCTTGGGGGGAGACCGAACACCGGGGAGCTGTTTTTT	CARSTLGGRPNTGELFF
-	-	TRBJ2-1	TRBV11-3	TGTGCCAGCAGCTTAAGCTTCTATGAGCAGTTCTTC	CASSLSFYEQFF
-	-	TRBJ2-5	TRBV11-2	TGTGCCAGCAGCTCGGACTGGTTACAAGAGACCCAGTACTTC	CASSSDWLQETQYF
-	-	TRBJ1-1	TRBV28	TGTGCCAGCAGAGCCATGAACACTGAAGCTTTCTTT	CASRAMNTEAFF
TRBD1	-	TRBJ2-2	TRBV7-3	TGTGCCAGCAGTCCATCGCCGGGACAGTACACCGGGGAGCTGTTTTTT	CASSPSPGQYTGELFF
TRBD2	-	TRBJ2-4	TRBV5-1	TGCGCCAGCAGCCCGGGACTAGCGGAAAACATTCAGTACTTC	CASSPGLAENIQYF
TRBD1	-	TRBJ1-6	TRBV9	TGTGCCAGCAGCTCCCGACAGGGAGACTCACCCCTCCACTTT	CASSSRQGDSPLHF
TRBD1	-	TRBJ2-7	TRBV11-2	TGTGCCAGCAGCTTAGATGGCAGGGGGCTTAACCCCTACGAGCAGTACTTC	CASSLDGRGLNPYEQYF
TRBD1	few	TRBJ2-7	TRBV6-2/TRBV6-3	TGTGCCAGCAGCCGGGGACAGGGCTACGAGCAGTACTTC	CASSRGQGYEQYF
-	-	TRBJ2-5	TRBV18	TGTGCCAGCTCACCTCTACAGGGTAACCAAGAGACCCAGTACTTC	CASSPLQGNQETQYF
-	-	TRBJ1-6	TRBV18	TGTGCCAGCTCACAGGGCTCGACAGGTAACCATTCACCCCTCCACTTT	CASSQGSTGNHSPLHF
-	few	TRBJ1-3	TRBV6-5	TGTGCCAGCAGCGTTACTTCTGTCGGCACCATATATTTT	CASSVTSVGTIYF
-	-	TRBJ1-2	TRBV2	TGTGCCAGCATGGAGGGCTACTATGGCTACACCTTC	CASMEGYYGYTF
-	once	TRBJ1-2	TRBV27	TGTGCCAGCAGAGCCCACGGGCAGGGGTCTAGAGGCTACACCTTC	CASRAHGQGSRGYTF
-	-	TRBJ2-7	TRBV29-1	TGCAGCGTTGAAGCCCCGGTCCTCGAGCAGTACTTC	CSVEAPVLEQYF
TRBD1	-	TRBJ2-2	TRBV6-5	TGTGCCAGCAGCCCGGGACAGGGATCCACCGGGGAGCTGTTTTTT	CASSPGQGSTGELFF
TRBD2	once	TRBJ2-1	TRBV9	TGTGCCAGCAGCCGGACTAGCGGGGGGGCCGATGAGCAGTTCTTC	CASSRTSGGADEQFF
-	-	TRBJ1-2	TRBV10-3	TGTGCCATCAGTGTTTGGCCCTCTAACTATGGCTACACCTTC	CAISVWPSNYGYTF
-	-	TRBJ1-2	TRBV29-1	TGCAGCGTCCGGGCTAGACAGGTCAACTATGGCTACACCTTC	CSVRARQVNYGYTF
TRBD1	-	TRBJ1-6	TRBV18	TGTGCCAGCTCACCAAGTCGAGTCCAGGGGGCTGCACCCCTCCACTTT	CASSPSRVQGAAPLHF
-	-	TRBJ1-3	TRBV28	TGTGCCAGCCGGGACATTAGTGCCTTCTACTCTGGAAACACCATATATTTT	CASRDISAFYSGNTIYF
TRBD1	-	TRBJ1-2	TRBV9	TGTGCCAGCAGCCCTGCCGGGACAGTGGAGGGCTACACCTTC	CASSPAGTVEGYTF
TRBD1	-	TRBJ2-3	TRBV11-2	TGTGCCAGCAGCTTAAACAGGGGGGTTGGAAATACGCAGTATTTT	CASSLNRGVGNTQYF
-	-	TRBJ2-1	TRBV29-1	TGCAGCGTTGCCCCTGAAAGGGGTGTGGGGTACAATGAGCAGTTCTTC	CSVAPERGVGYNEQFF
-	-	TRBJ1-2	TRBV6-5	TGTGCCAGCAGCAACTCGGGGGAGGGTCTGAATGGCTACACCTTC	CASSNSGEGLNGYTF
TRBD1	-	TRBJ2-7	TRBV5-1	TGCGCCAGCAGCTCCGGGGACAGGGCTTCCTACGAGCAGTACTTC	CASSSGDRASYEQYF
-	once	TRBJ2-2	TRBV5-1	TGCGCCAGCAGCGTAACAGAGAACACCGGGGAGCTGTTTTTT	CASSVTENTGELFF
-	-	TRBJ1-1	TRBV28	TGTGCCAGCAGGTCCATCGAGGCCGTTGCGCCTGAAGCTTTCTTT	CASRSIEAVAPEAFF
-	-	TRBJ1-5	TRBV19	TGTGCCAGTAGTATAAGGAGTCAGCCCCAGCATTTT	CASSIRSQPQHF